The clone carrying this T cell receptor (beta chain) showed up just once. These data are taken from a study of blood T cell repertoires in COVID-19. Study information: The origin of the acute and convalescent COVID-19 samples was the United States, Italy and Spain. In each case, the material was cDNA or gDNA derived from T cells, B-cell-depleted T cells, or PBMCs.

Patients of the Seattle cohort, enrolled during active infection, were followed longitudinally. Per the study methods: Reference gene primer amplification yielded estimated nucleated cell counts. Produced via immunoSEQ multiplex PCR; TCRdb's table is partial and in-frame only. V, J and clone size were drawn from that table, and D and trimming were deduced from the DNA. This sample has about 88,000 clones, with about nine tenths found just once. The germline gives CDR1 SNHLY, CDR2 FYNNEI. This CDR3 is built from 15 residues. V dropped 3 bases and J dropped 7; count of bases not matched to a gene: 12. Sequenced sample: peripheral blood. V and J are TRBV2 and TRBJ2-7; 7 bases fit TRBD2. The sequence came from a man aged 18 to 30 with COVID-19, enrolled during active disease. The CDR3 coding sequence is TGTGCCAGCAGTGATCTCCTCCCTACCGGGGGGGAGCAGTACTTC. Translated: CASSDLLPTGGEQYF.